Below are 5 T cell receptor beta chains sequenced from a single sample in a study of T cell responses to AZD1222 COVID-19 vaccine. Using immunoSEQ multiplex PCR, the repertoire was profiled, and TCRdb retains in-frame clones only, with some absent. The sample lists fewer than 200,000 clones, more than 90% occurring once. The source was peripheral blood, collected 28 days after the second dose of the MenACWY control vaccine. These receptors all come from an adult who received the MenACWY meningococcal vaccine as a control.

The genes are TRBV24-1 and TRBJ2-3; TRBD2 matches 10 bases. The trim removed 1 base at V and 6 bases at J, leaving 6 bases unmatched. Germline V gene data show CDR1 as KGHDR and CDR2 as SFDVKD. The CDR3 consists of 16 residues. The CDR3 sequence is CATSDLASGSFDTQYF. The CDR3 DNA is TGTGCCACCAGTGATTTAGCTAGCGGGAGTTTCGATACGCAGTATTTT.

The gene calls are TRBV5-1 and TRBJ2-3, with D unresolved. The length of the CDR3 is 18 residues. Trimming removed 4 bases at V and 0 bases at J, with 21 bases between. Germline values: CDR1 SGHRS, CDR2 YFSETQ. CDR3 sequence: CASSRQDRIYPSTDTQYF. CDR3 nucleotides: TGCGCCAGCAGCAGGCAGGACCGTATTTACCCGAGCACAGATACGCAGTATTTT.

The chain employs TRBV15 and TRBJ2-1; TRBD1 aligns across 8 bases. The CDR3 has 16 residues. V dropped 3 bases and J dropped 0; count of bases not matched to a gene: 4. Germline V gene lookup returns CDR1 LNHNV and CDR2 YYDKDF (reference sequence). The chain's CDR3 is CATSRSGTGSYNEQFF. Written as DNA, the CDR3 is TGTGCCACCAGCAGGTCCGGGACAGGCTCCTACAATGAGCAGTTCTTC.

The chain has TRBV11-3 and TRBJ2-3; 9 nucleotides match TRBD2. The CDR3 runs 16 residues. Trimming cost V 4 bases and J 6 bases; bases outside gene matches: 11. Per germline, CDR1 SGHNT and CDR2 YENEEA. The CDR3 nucleotides are TGTGCCAGCAGCTGGGGGACTAGCTCCCCCTCTGATACGCAGTATTTT. Protein: CASSWGTSSPSDTQYF.

The CDR3 spells CASSVFRKDTQYF. DNA of the CDR3: TGTGCCAGCAGCGTATTCCGGAAGGATACGCAGTATTTT. The genes are TRBV14 and TRBJ2-3; no firm D call. Germline CDR1 is SGHDN and CDR2 is FVKESK. This CDR3 is built from 13 residues. The ends were cut back, 5 bases at V and 6 bases at J, with 12 bases in the middle.